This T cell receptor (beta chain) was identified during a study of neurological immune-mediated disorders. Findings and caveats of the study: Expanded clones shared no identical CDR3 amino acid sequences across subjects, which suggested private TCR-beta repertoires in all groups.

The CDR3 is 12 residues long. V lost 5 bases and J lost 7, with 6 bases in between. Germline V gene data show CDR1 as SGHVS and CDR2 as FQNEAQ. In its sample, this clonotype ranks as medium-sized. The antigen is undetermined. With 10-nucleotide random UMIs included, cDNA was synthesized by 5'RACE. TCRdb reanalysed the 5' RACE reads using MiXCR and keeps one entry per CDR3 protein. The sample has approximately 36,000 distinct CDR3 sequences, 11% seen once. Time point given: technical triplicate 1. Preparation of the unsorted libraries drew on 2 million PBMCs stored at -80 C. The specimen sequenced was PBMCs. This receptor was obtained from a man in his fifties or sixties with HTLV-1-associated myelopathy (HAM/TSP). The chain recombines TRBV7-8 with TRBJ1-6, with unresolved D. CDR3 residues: CASSLPNSPLHF. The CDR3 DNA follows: TGTGCCAGCAGCCTCCCAAATTCACCCCTCCACTTT.